These 25 T cell receptor beta chains came from one sample sequenced in a study of monozygotic twins with inflammatory bowel disease (dated by TCRdb to between 2018 and 2020). Preparation of the library involved 5' RACE. The run used an Illumina HiSeq 2500. After TCRdb reprocessed the reads, each CDR3 protein sequence was kept as one row, without DNA. This sample's table contains approximately 400,000 distinct CDR3 sequences. The top ten clonotypes cover about 2.4% of the sample. Sequencing was done on a sample of blood. These receptors were taken from a human donor with ulcerative colitis or Crohn's disease, or a healthy co-twin of an affected twin (not recorded which).

The chain employs TRBV28 and TRBJ2-1; TCRdb's D call of TRBD2 is untestable without DNA. CDR1 is MDHEN, CDR2 SYDVKM, per germline. This CDR3 is built from 15 residues. CDR3 loop: CASSSYPTRLAVEFF.

V is TRBV27 and J is TRBJ1-3; TCRdb's D call, TRBD1, is unchecked because there is no DNA. This CDR3 contains 13 residues. Looked up from germline, CDR1 is MNHEY and CDR2 is SMNVEV (reference sequence). The CDR3 region is CASKRTGGNTIYF.

The chain couples TRBV15 to TRBJ2-2; TCRdb picks TRBD1, but there is no DNA to check that call. The germline V gene encodes CDR1 LNHNV and CDR2 YYDKDF (reference sequence). This CDR3 spans 15 amino acids. This CDR3 reads CATSRDVGVGGELFF.

CDR3 loop: CASSQQRTGGYTF. The chain links TRBV14 to TRBJ1-2; TCRdb's D gene call, TRBD1, goes unchecked for lack of DNA. The CDR3 has 13 residues. Germline CDR1 reads SGHDN; CDR2 reads FVKESK.

V and J are TRBV5-1 and TRBJ2-3; no DNA is available, so the TRBD1 call from TCRdb remains unchecked. CDR3 size: 15 residues. Per the germline V gene, CDR1 is SGHRS and CDR2 is YFSETQ. This CDR3 is CASSLVQASTDTQYF.

V usage is TRBV6-1 and J usage is TRBJ2-2; lacking DNA, the TRBD2 call made by TCRdb goes unchecked. The CDR3 length is 14 residues. Germline CDR1 is MNHNS and CDR2 is SASEGT. The CDR3 here is CASTPGGRTGELFF.

The genes are TRBV2 and TRBJ2-1; with no DNA, the TCRdb D assignment of TRBD1 cannot be verified. Germline loops: CDR1 SNHLY, CDR2 FYNNEI. This CDR3 region has 14 residues. CDR3 sequence: CASRRQGGNNEQFF.

This chain joins TRBV5-1 and TRBJ2-5. The CDR3 is 12 amino acids. The V gene's germline CDR1 is SGHRS and CDR2 YFSETQ. The CDR3 sequence: CASRIQEETQYF.

This rearrangement joins TRBV18 to TRBJ2-1. The germline gives CDR1 KGHSH, CDR2 LQKENI. The CDR3 totals 17 residues. Here the CDR3 reads CASSPDGQNPSYNEQFF.

The V gene is TRBV10-3, the J gene TRBJ1-5. Germline assignment: CDR1 ENHRY and CDR2 SYGVKD. The CDR3 consists of 12 residues. CDR3 sequence reads: CAIGRDNQPQHF.

The chain uses TRBV4-3 and TRBJ1-1. This CDR3 is built from 15 residues. CDR1 and CDR2 from the germline V gene are LGHNA and YSLEER. CDR3 amino acids: CASSQEMESGTEAFF.

The genes are TRBV5-4 and TRBJ2-7; TCRdb's D call, TRBD1, is unchecked because there is no DNA. In germline, CDR1 is SGHNT, CDR2 YYREEE (reference sequence). This CDR3 is built from 14 residues. The CDR3 here is CASSTGSTNYEQYF. Complete variable domain (other parts from reference TRBV5-4 and TRBJ2-7): ETGVTQSPTHLIKTRGQQVTLRCSSQSGHNTVSWYQQALGQGPQFIFQYYREEENGRGNFPPRFSGLQFPNYSSELNVNALELDDSALYLCASSTGSTNYEQYFGPGTRLTVT.

This chain connects TRBV11-1 to TRBJ1-3; the D call from TCRdb, TRBD1, cannot be confirmed without DNA. This CDR3 contains 18 residues. Germline V gene lookup returns CDR1 SGHAT and CDR2 FQDESV (reference sequence). The CDR3 loop reads CASRSPAGDQLSGNTIYF.

The rearrangement joins TRBV30 to TRBJ2-6. The length of the CDR3 is 14 residues. Germline values: CDR1 GTSNPN, CDR2 SVGIG (reference sequence). CDR3 region: CAWSGGTGANVLTF.

The chain recombines TRBV7-9 with TRBJ2-3. CDR1 and CDR2 (germline): SEHNR, FQNEAQ (reference sequence). The CDR3 is 11 amino acids. CDR3 residues: CASSLGPARYF.

The V and J genes are TRBV7-2 and TRBJ1-1; the D gene TCRdb calls, TRBD1, cannot be checked with no DNA. Germline values: CDR1 SGHTA, CDR2 FQGNSA. This CDR3 has 16 residues. The CDR3 reads CASSLAGGGRRVVAFF.

The chain has TRBV20-1 and TRBJ1-1; TCRdb lists TRBD1, though no DNA is available to test this call. The germline gives CDR1 DFQATT, CDR2 SNEGSKA (reference sequence). CDR3 length: 13 residues. The CDR3 sequence: CSARPRGNTEAFF.

The rearrangement links TRBV12-3 or TRBV12-4 to TRBJ1-1. The CDR3 totals 14 residues. This chain's CDR3 is CASSPSGGFTEAFF.

The chain joins TRBV5-1 to TRBJ1-1; TCRdb calls TRBD1, which cannot be checked without DNA. The CDR3 loop spans 16 amino acids. Germline V CDR1 and CDR2: SGHRS, YFSETQ. The CDR3 sequence: CASGAFNLGVNTEAFF.

The chain is built from TRBV7-8 and TRBJ2-3; the TCRdb D gene call, TRBD2, has no DNA to confirm it. The CDR3 has 15 residues. In germline, CDR1 is SGHVS, CDR2 FQNEAQ. This CDR3 is CASSVFGVGEDTQYF.

The chain's CDR3 is CASSTFTVLDEQYF. The genes are TRBV5-4 and TRBJ2-7. The CDR3 is made up of 14 amino acids. The germline CDR1 and CDR2 sequences are SGHNT and YYREEE (reference sequence).

The chain carries TRBV6-1 and TRBJ1-3. This CDR3 has 14 residues. Germline assignment: CDR1 MNHNS and CDR2 SASEGT. The CDR3 spells CASSDRLSGNTIYF.

The chain uses TRBV4-2 and TRBJ2-5; TCRdb indicates TRBD2, and absent DNA this call remains unverified. This CDR3 contains 15 residues. Germline V gene data show CDR1 as LGHNA and CDR2 as YNFKEQ. The CDR3: CASSQDSGGSETQYF.

V usage is TRBV7-3 and J usage is TRBJ2-1; TCRdb's D gene call, TRBD1, goes unchecked for lack of DNA. From germline, CDR1 is SGHTA and CDR2 FQGTGA. The CDR3 contains 14 residues. CDR3 loop: CASSSQPGNNEQFF.

The chain is built from TRBV20-1 and TRBJ1-3. The V gene's germline CDR1 is DFQATT and CDR2 SNEGSKA (reference sequence). The CDR3 extends over 15 amino acids. The CDR3 reads CSARDRAYSGNTIYF.